A single T cell receptor beta chain is shown here with its context. Its antigen is unknown. Germline values: CDR1 SGHAT, CDR2 FQNNGV. The CDR3 consists of 14 residues. The V gene end was trimmed by 2 bases and the J gene end by 7 bases; junction bases not matched to a gene: 2. This specimen comes from a study of cytomegalovirus exposure and HLA in healthy donors. The study, taken as a whole, reports: The listing of roughly 160 TCR beta chains classed them as cytomegalovirus-associated.

TCRdb keeps only in-frame clones here, not all; method: immunoSEQ multiplex PCR. This table holds some 67,000 clones, 85% to 95% found once. This clonotype was obtained from a woman aged 18-30 years in good health and CMV-seronegative. The sequencing sample was made of PBMCs. The J gene is TRBJ1-6, the V gene TRBV11-2; 7 bases map to TRBD1. The CDR3 here is CASSLTGVNSPLHF. Here the CDR3 DNA reads TGTGCCAGCAGCTTAACAGGGGTGAATTCACCCCTCCACTTT.